The 27 T cell receptor beta chains given below trace back to one sample, sequenced in a study of graft-versus-host responses after intestinal transplantation. This table comes from immunoSEQ multiplex PCR, and its TCRdb copy is limited to in-frame clones, with some not included. The sample has roughly 16,000 clones, approximately 59% seen once. Both intraepithelial and lamina propria lymphocytes were released by processing graft tissue. This specimen was ileum tissue, taken 524 days after transplant. These receptors were obtained from a human patient who received an intestinal transplant, so some T cells may come from the graft donor.

In its sample, this clone was seen a few times. The CDR3 is CASSPGTGDTGELFF. CDR3 DNA sequence: TGTGCCAGCAGTCCCGGGACAGGGGACACCGGGGAGCTGTTTTTT. The chain uses TRBV6-4 and TRBJ2-2, with TRBD1 matching 10 bases. The length of the CDR3 is 15 residues. V gave up 5 bases and J gave up 3 bases; unmatched junction bases: 3. From germline, CDR1 is MRHNA and CDR2 SNTAGT.

V gene TRBV19 combines with J gene TRBJ2-7; weak D call: TRBD2 (5 bases). Trimming shortened V by 2 bases and J by 3 bases, and 17 bases separated the two germline ends. The CDR3 contains 16 residues. CDR1 and CDR2 from the germline V gene are LNHDA and SQIVND (reference sequence). CDR3 region: CASSISEGRSIYEQYF. CDR3 DNA: TGTGCCAGTAGTATATCCGAGGGCAGGAGTATCTACGAGCAGTACTTC. The whole variable domain, remainder taken from reference TRBV19 and TRBJ2-7, is DGGITQSPKYLFRKEGQNVTLSCEQNLNHDAMYWYRQDPGQGLRLIYYSQIVNDFQKGDIAEGYSVSREKKESFPLTVTSAQKNPTAFYLCASSISEGRSIYEQYFGPGTRLTVT.

This clone was detected only once. The chain is built from TRBV2 and TRBJ2-5, with no clear D. V gave up 5 bases and J gave up 1 base, with 8 bases separating them. From germline, CDR1 is SNHLY and CDR2 FYNNEI. The CDR3 consists of 13 residues. The CDR3: CASSRESQETQYF. CDR3 in DNA: TGTGCCAGCAGTCGAGAAAGCCAAGAGACCCAGTACTTC.

V and J are TRBV30 and TRBJ2-7; the match to TRBD1 covers 7 bases. The CDR3 covers 12 residues. The germline gives CDR1 GTSNPN, CDR2 SVGIG (reference sequence). V shed 5 bases and J 6 bases; nucleotides not matched to a gene: 7. CDR3 sequence (DNA): TGTGCCTGGTATAAGGGGGCCGGCGAGCAGTACTTC. Translated, it gives CAWYKGAGEQYF.

The chain has TRBV7-9 and TRBJ2-3, with 11 bases matching TRBD1. Unmatched junction bases numbered 8, after V lost 5 bases and J lost 4 bases. The CDR3 contains 16 residues. Looked up from germline, CDR1 is SEHNR and CDR2 is FQNEAQ (reference sequence). The CDR3 nucleotides are TGTGCCAGCAGCCCCCCGGGACAGGGGGTGTCAGATACGCAGTATTTT. Encoded protein: CASSPPGQGVSDTQYF.

This clone was detected only once. The chain couples TRBV19 to TRBJ1-5, with D perhaps matching TRBD1 (5 bases). This CDR3 is 16 amino acids long. The germline V and J ends were trimmed by 4 bases and 0 bases, with 13 bases remaining between them. Germline-derived CDR1 and CDR2 are LNHDA and SQIVND (reference sequence). CDR3 loop: CASSTWAGPSNQPQHF. The CDR3 nucleotides are TGTGCCAGTAGTACCTGGGCAGGGCCTAGCAATCAGCCCCAGCATTTT.

J is TRBJ2-1 and V is TRBV6-6; 9 bases align to TRBD2. Unmatched junction bases numbered 10, after V lost 2 bases and J lost 8 bases. The CDR3 runs 16 residues. Germline V CDR1 and CDR2: MNHNY, SVGAGI (reference sequence). This CDR3 is CASSYLGAAGGYEQFF. CDR3 sequence (DNA): TGTGCCAGCAGTTACCTCGGGGCAGCGGGGGGCTATGAGCAGTTCTTC.

By share, this clone counts as medium-sized. The chain employs TRBV19 and TRBJ1-6, with D unclear. V lost 5 bases, J lost 9 bases, and 8 bases lay in between. The CDR3 loop spans 12 amino acids. Per germline, CDR1 LNHDA and CDR2 SQIVND (reference sequence). The CDR3 loop reads CASSFRGSPLHF. The CDR3 DNA reads TGTGCCAGTAGTTTTCGGGGTTCACCCCTCCACTTT.

V is TRBV5-8 and J is TRBJ1-5; no firm D call. CDR1 is SGHTS, CDR2 YDEGEE, per germline. The CDR3 is 14 residues long. V lost 2 bases, J lost 2 bases, and 8 bases lay in between. The CDR3 sequence is CASSFLSGNQPQHF. In DNA form, the CDR3 reads TGTGCCAGCAGCTTTTTATCGGGCAATCAGCCCCAGCATTTT.

V and J are TRBV4-3 and TRBJ1-6, with 7 bases identical to TRBD1. This CDR3 has 14 amino acids. Germline-derived CDR1 and CDR2 are LGHNA and YSLEER. With 4 bases clipped from V and 6 bases from J, the junction kept 3 bases outside the gene matches. This chain's CDR3 is CASSLGTVNSPLHF. The CDR3 region has the DNA TGCGCCAGCAGCCTGGGGACAGTTAATTCACCCCTCCACTTT.

This clone has a handful of counts. This chain joins TRBV5-1 and TRBJ2-5, with D perhaps matching TRBD2 (7 bases). The CDR3 runs to 14 residues. Trimming pared 2 bases from V and 5 bases from J, leaving 13 bases between. Germline CDR1 SGHRS, CDR2 YFSETQ. The CDR3 DNA reads as TGCGCCAGCAGCTTCGGCGGGGGCAGGGAGACCCAGTACTTC. It encodes CASSFGGGRETQYF.

The chain employs TRBV9 and TRBJ1-1; D remains ambiguous. The CDR3 covers 13 residues. Trimming left V 6 bases short and J 5 bases short, with 14 bases between. The germline gives CDR1 SGDLS, CDR2 YYNGEE. Written as DNA, the CDR3 is TGTGCCAGCACCCCCAGCTCGGAGACTGAAGCTTTCTTT. Translation gives CASTPSSETEAFF.

This clone was detected only a few times. The chain carries TRBV28 and TRBJ2-7, with unresolved D. The CDR3 spans 12 residues. V lost 4 bases and J lost 3, with 7 bases in between. Germline assignment: CDR1 MDHEN and CDR2 SYDVKM. In nucleotides, the CDR3 is TGTGCCAGCAGTTCCACAAGCTACGAGCAGTACTTC. Protein: CASSSTSYEQYF.

This clone was picked up a small number of times. The chain couples TRBV30 to TRBJ2-1; D remains unclear. From germline, CDR1 is GTSNPN and CDR2 SVGIG (reference sequence). Trimming stripped 0 bases from V and 7 bases from J, with 16 bases between. The CDR3 is 15 residues long. The CDR3 DNA sequence: TGTGCCTGGAGTGTACAATCGGCAGGCTGGAATGAGCAGTTCTTC. Translated, it gives CAWSVQSAGWNEQFF.

This rearrangement joins TRBV29-1 to TRBJ2-5, with no clear D. The J call is in doubt because the DNA end fits TRBJ2-7 better. The CDR3 runs to 14 residues. In germline, CDR1 is SQVTM, CDR2 ANQGSEA. The CDR3 DNA follows: TGCAGCGTTGAAGTCTCGGAGACTTCCTACGAGCAGTACTTC. Translating it yields CSVEVSETSYEQYF.

The rearrangement uses TRBV7-2 and TRBJ2-1; D call uncertain. The CDR3 spans 16 residues. V lost 0 bases to trimming and J lost 0 bases, with 9 bases between them. The germline V gene has CDR1 SGHTA and CDR2 FQGNSA. The CDR3 coding sequence is TGTGCCAGCAGCTTAGCTAGCCTTAGCTCCTACAATGAGCAGTTCTTC. The encoded protein is CASSLASLSSYNEQFF.

This chain connects TRBV4-3 to TRBJ1-2, with D possibly TRBD1 on 6 matching bases. This CDR3 has 14 residues. V lost 2 bases, J lost 1 base, and 8 bases lay in between. The V gene's germline CDR1 is LGHNA and CDR2 YSLEER. CDR3 sequence (DNA): TGCGCCAGCAGCCAATCGGACAGTAACTATGGCTACACCTTC. Translation: CASSQSDSNYGYTF.

The chain joins TRBV9 to TRBJ1-2; maybe TRBD1 (5 bases). This CDR3 has 15 residues. Trimming took off 0 bases at V and 7 bases at J, with 16 bases between the two ends. Germline V lookup: CDR1 SGDLS, CDR2 YYNGEE. The CDR3 is CASSVGGGLLSGYTF. In DNA form, the CDR3 reads TGTGCCAGCAGCGTAGGTGGGGGGTTGCTAAGTGGCTACACCTTC.

This clone turned up a few times. The V and J genes are TRBV10-1 and TRBJ2-2, with a weak D call TRBD1 (5 bases). The V end was cut by 3 bases, the J end by 3 bases, with 5 bases between. Germline CDR1 WNHNN, CDR2 SYGVQD (reference sequence). This CDR3 contains 13 residues. CDR3 sequence: CASSDRDTGELFF. The CDR3 DNA sequence: TGCGCCAGCAGTGACAGGGACACCGGGGAGCTGTTTTTT.

There are a few counts of this clone. The V gene is TRBV6-5, the J gene TRBJ1-1; TRBD1 matches 8 bases. Germline values: CDR1 MNHEY, CDR2 SVGAGI. This CDR3 has 15 residues. V dropped 0 bases and J dropped 5; count of bases not matched to a gene: 5. The CDR3 DNA reads TGTGCCAGCAGTTACTCGGAAAACAGGGGGACTGAAGCTTTCTTT. Amino acid sequence: CASSYSENRGTEAFF.

The chain employs TRBV5-1 and TRBJ1-1; D is undetermined. This CDR3 comprises 16 residues. Trimming removed 4 bases from V and 7 bases from J, with 23 bases in between. CDR1 is SGHRS and CDR2 is YFSETQ in the germline V gene. The CDR3, as DNA: TGCGCCAGCAGCCTGAGTCCCGAGGTTTCTAGTAATGAAGCTTTCTTT. As protein: CASSLSPEVSSNEAFF. The full variable domain, in which reference TRBV5-1 and TRBJ1-1 provide the parts outside the CDR3, is KAGVTQTPRYLIKTRGQQVTLSCSPISGHRSVSWYQQTPGQGLQFLFEYFSETQRNKGNFPGRFSGRQFSNSRSEMNVSTLELGDSALYLCASSLSPEVSSNEAFFGQGTRLTVV.

This clone was seen only once. The CDR3 loop is CASSEGTSGGRLDTQYF. CDR3 DNA sequence: TGTGCCAGCAGTGAGGGGACTAGCGGGGGAAGGTTAGATACGCAGTATTTT. The chain couples TRBV2 to TRBJ2-3; 14 nucleotides match TRBD2. V trimming: 3 bases; J trimming: 5 bases; junction bases outside the gene matches: 7. Per germline, CDR1 SNHLY and CDR2 FYNNEI. The CDR3 loop spans 17 amino acids. Complete variable domain (other parts from reference TRBV2 and TRBJ2-3): EPEVTQTPSHQVTQMGQEVILRCVPISNHLYFYWYRQILGQKVEFLVSFYNNEISEKSEIFDDQFSVERPDGSNFTLKIRSTKLEDSAMYFCASSEGTSGGRLDTQYFGPGTRLTVL.

The rearrangement uses TRBV10-3 and TRBJ1-4; the D gene is possibly TRBD1 (6 bases). The CDR3 covers 14 residues. V was cut by 7 bases and J by 6 bases, with 15 bases left in between. CDR1 and CDR2 from the germline V gene are ENHRY and SYGVKD. CDR3 DNA sequence: TGTGCCATCAAGGAGACAGGAGTTGATGAAAAACTGTTTTTT. It encodes CAIKETGVDEKLFF.

The chain is built from TRBV30 and TRBJ1-1; tentative D call: TRBD1 (5 bases). Per the germline V gene, CDR1 is GTSNPN and CDR2 is SVGIG (reference sequence). CDR3 length: 14 amino acids. Trimming took off 2 bases at V and 5 bases at J, with 15 bases between the two ends. The CDR3 bases are TGTGCCTGGAGTAGGTGGGGCGTCTCTACTGAAGCTTTCTTT. This sequence encodes CAWSRWGVSTEAFF. Combining the CDR3 with reference TRBV30 and TRBJ1-1 gives the whole variable domain SQTIHQWPATLVQPVGSPLSLECTVEGTSNPNLYWYRQAAGRGLQLLFYSVGIGQISSEVPQNLSASRPQDRQFILSSKKLLLSDSGFYLCAWSRWGVSTEAFFGQGTRLTVV.

The rearrangement uses TRBV30 and TRBJ2-5, with 9 positions matching TRBD1. CDR1 is GTSNPN, CDR2 SVGIG, per germline (reference sequence). This CDR3 is built from 14 residues. Trimming took 2 bases from V and 5 from J; bases not matched to a gene: 6. The CDR3: CAWSRDRGKETQYF. In DNA form, the CDR3 reads TGTGCCTGGAGTAGAGACAGGGGGAAGGAGACCCAGTACTTC.

This rearrangement joins TRBV7-9 to TRBJ2-7, with 7 positions matching TRBD1. From germline, CDR1 is SEHNR and CDR2 FQNEAQ (reference sequence). V was clipped by 6 bases and J by 7 bases; unmatched bases: 9. The CDR3 covers 13 residues. The CDR3 loop is CASSPTGDREQYF. The CDR3 bases are TGTGCCAGCAGTCCTACAGGGGATCGAGAGCAGTACTTC.

V and J are TRBV6-1 and TRBJ1-1; TRBD1 might be the D (6 bases). V gave up 2 bases and J gave up 4 bases, with 11 bases separating them. This CDR3 spans 14 amino acids. Germline V gives CDR1 MNHNS, CDR2 SASEGT. The DNA for the CDR3 is TGTGCCAGCAGTGAACAGGGGAGATCCACTGAAGCTTTCTTT. Protein product: CASSEQGRSTEAFF.